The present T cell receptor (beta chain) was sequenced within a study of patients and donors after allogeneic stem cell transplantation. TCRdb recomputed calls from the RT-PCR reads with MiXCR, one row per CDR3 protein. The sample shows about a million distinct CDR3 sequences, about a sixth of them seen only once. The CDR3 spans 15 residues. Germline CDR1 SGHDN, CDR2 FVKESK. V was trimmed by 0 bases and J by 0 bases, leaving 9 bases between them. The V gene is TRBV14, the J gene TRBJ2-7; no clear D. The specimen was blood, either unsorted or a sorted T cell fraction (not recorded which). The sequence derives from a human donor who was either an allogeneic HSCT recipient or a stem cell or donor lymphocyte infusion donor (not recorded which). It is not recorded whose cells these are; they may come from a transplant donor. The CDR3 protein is CASSQDGRFSYEQYF. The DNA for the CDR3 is TGTGCCAGCAGCCAAGACGGCAGATTCTCCTACGAGCAGTACTTC. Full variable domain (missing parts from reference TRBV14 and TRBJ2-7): EAGVTQFPSHSVIEKGQTVTLRCDPISGHDNLYWYRRVMGKEIKFLLHFVKESKQDESGMPNNRFLAERTGGTYSTLKVQPAELEDSGVYFCASSQDGRFSYEQYFGPGTRLTVT.